Reported below is one T cell receptor beta chain. The data are from a study of blood T cells in healthy people across ages. It was with a sample-barcoded 5' primer and a J-beta primer mix that a second PCR of about 6 to 12 cycles was run. TCRdb used MiXCR to reprocess the 5' RACE reads, holding one entry per CDR3 protein. The table lists approximately 850,000 distinct CDR3 sequences, more than 45% of them singletons. Source material: blood. The TCR was taken from a man aged 25 to 40 in good health.

Here the CDR3 DNA reads TGCGCCAGCAGCCCGGGGGGGACAGAGCCTTCCTACGAGCAGTACTTC. Residues: CASSPGGTEPSYEQYF. The chain joins TRBV5-1 to TRBJ2-7, with D maybe TRBD2 (8 bases). In germline, CDR1 is SGHRS, CDR2 YFSETQ. CDR3 length: 16 residues. Trimming removed 4 bases at V and 1 base at J, with 18 bases between.